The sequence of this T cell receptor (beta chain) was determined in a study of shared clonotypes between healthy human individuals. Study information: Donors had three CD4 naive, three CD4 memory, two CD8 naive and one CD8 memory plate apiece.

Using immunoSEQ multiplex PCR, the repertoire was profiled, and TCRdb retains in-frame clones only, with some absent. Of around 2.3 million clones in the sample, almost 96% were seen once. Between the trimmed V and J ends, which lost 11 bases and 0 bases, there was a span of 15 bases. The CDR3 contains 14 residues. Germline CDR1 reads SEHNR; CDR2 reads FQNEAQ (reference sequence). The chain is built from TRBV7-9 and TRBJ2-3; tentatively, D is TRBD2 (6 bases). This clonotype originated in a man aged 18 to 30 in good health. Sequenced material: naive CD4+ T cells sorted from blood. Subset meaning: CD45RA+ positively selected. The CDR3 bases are TGTGCCTTCGGGACTTTACTTAGCACAGATACGCAGTATTTT. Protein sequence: CAFGTLLSTDTQYF.